This passage covers 21 T cell receptor beta chains from one sample sequenced in a study of shared clonotypes between healthy human individuals. Profiled with immunoSEQ multiplex PCR; TCRdb holds only in-frame clones, not every one. The sample includes around 1,900,000 clones, about 93% of them seen just once. As defined, naive CD8 cells were CD45RO-negative and positively selected for CCR7, with terminally differentiated effector memory CD45RA+ cells excluded. Source material: naive CD8+ T cells from PBMCs. These receptors were collected from a man between 18 and 29 years old in good health. Some clones in this sample may be carry-over from other donors' samples.

The J gene is TRBJ2-1, the V gene TRBV7-3; TRBD2 matches 7 bases. V shed 5 bases and J 0 bases; nucleotides not matched to a gene: 4. The CDR3 sequence is 15 residues long. Germline V gives CDR1 SGHTA, CDR2 FQGTGA. CDR3 DNA: TGTGCCAGCAGCGCGAGCGGGACCTCCTACAATGAGCAGTTCTTC. It specifies CASSASGTSYNEQFF.

The rearrangement uses TRBV27 and TRBJ1-2, with 10 bases identical to TRBD1. Per the germline V gene, CDR1 is MNHEY and CDR2 is SMNVEV (reference sequence). J was trimmed by 5 bases and V by 5 bases; bases with no gene match: 11. The CDR3 runs 16 residues. The CDR3 region is CASSPRDRGVFYGYTF. Here the CDR3 DNA reads TGTGCCAGCAGTCCCAGGGACAGGGGAGTGTTTTATGGCTACACCTTC.

The V gene is TRBV7-9, the J gene TRBJ2-1, with 9 bases identical to TRBD1. V shed 9 bases and J 2 bases; nucleotides not matched to a gene: 8. CDR3 length: 15 residues. CDR1 and CDR2 (germline): SEHNR, FQNEAQ (reference sequence). CDR3 loop: CASLARDRAYNEQFF. In DNA, the CDR3 is TGTGCCAGTTTGGCGCGGGACAGGGCCTACAATGAGCAGTTCTTC.

In regard to this clone: Within the sample, other DNA sequences also encode this same CDR3. The chain recombines TRBV28 with TRBJ1-1; perhaps TRBD1 as D (5 bases). From germline, CDR1 is MDHEN and CDR2 SYDVKM. This CDR3 region has 14 residues. V lost 3 bases to trimming and J lost 1 base, with 9 bases between them. CDR3 nucleotides: TGTGCCAGCAGTTTTCCCGGGGGGAACACTGAAGCTTTCTTT. Translating it yields CASSFPGGNTEAFF.

V is TRBV7-9 and J is TRBJ2-5, with no clear D. This CDR3 is 13 amino acids long. The V and J ends lost 3 bases and 4 bases respectively, with 9 bases between them. The V gene's germline CDR1 is SEHNR and CDR2 FQNEAQ (reference sequence). CDR3 loop: CASSLSSPETQYF. Written as DNA, the CDR3 is TGTGCCAGCAGCTTGTCCAGCCCAGAGACCCAGTACTTC.

This chain uses TRBV19 with TRBJ1-1; 7 positions match TRBD1. Per the germline V gene, CDR1 is LNHDA and CDR2 is SQIVND (reference sequence). This CDR3 is built from 12 residues. The V and J ends lost 4 bases and 8 bases, in that order; junction bases with no gene match: 4. CDR3 DNA: TGTGCCAGTAGTAGAGGGACAGTCGAAGCTTTCTTT. Protein product: CASSRGTVEAFF.

The V call is TRBV7-2, the J call TRBJ2-7; the match to TRBD2 covers 8 bases. With 1 base clipped from V and 6 bases from J, the junction kept 11 bases outside the gene matches. Germline CDR1 and CDR2: SGHTA and FQGNSA. The CDR3 runs to 16 residues. This CDR3 is CASSLVGAGVIGEQYF. The CDR3 DNA reads as TGTGCCAGCAGCTTAGTAGGAGCGGGAGTCATCGGCGAGCAGTACTTC.

In this sample, this clone turned up once. This chain connects TRBV19 to TRBJ1-1, with D unclear. V was pared by 1 base and J by 4 bases, with 10 bases between. CDR1 is LNHDA and CDR2 is SQIVND in the germline V gene (reference sequence). The CDR3 runs to 14 residues. CDR3 amino acids: CASSIGASLTEAFF. The CDR3 region has the DNA TGTGCCAGTAGTATAGGTGCCAGCCTCACTGAAGCTTTCTTT.

This clone has just one count. The chain recombines TRBV2 with TRBJ2-3; TRBD1 aligns across 12 bases. J lost 6 bases, V lost 2 bases, and 9 bases had no gene match. Germline CDR1 reads SNHLY; CDR2 reads FYNNEI. The CDR3 is 17 residues long. The CDR3 here is CASSEPGVGTGGDTQYF. Here the CDR3 DNA reads TGTGCCAGCAGTGAACCCGGGGTGGGGACAGGGGGCGATACGCAGTATTTT.

The V and J genes are TRBV6-5 and TRBJ1-2, with D perhaps TRBD1 (5 bases). V was pared by 6 bases and J by 4 bases, with 18 bases between. Germline assignment: CDR1 MNHEY and CDR2 SVGAGI. This CDR3 spans 15 amino acids. CDR3 amino acids: CASSPRRGPSYGYTF. The CDR3 nucleotides read TGTGCCAGCAGCCCTAGGAGGGGCCCTTCCTATGGCTACACCTTC.

The gene calls are TRBV5-4 and TRBJ2-7, with D possibly being TRBD1 (6 bases). Germline CDR1 is SGHNT and CDR2 is YYREEE (reference sequence). The CDR3 totals 14 residues. The V gene lost 5 bases and the J gene lost 3 bases, with 15 bases spanning the gap. The CDR3 sequence: CASSSVGTFYEQYF. The CDR3 region has the DNA TGTGCCAGCAGTTCTGTCGGGACATTCTACGAGCAGTACTTC.

The chain uses TRBV7-8 and TRBJ2-1; 9 positions agree with TRBD1. V trimming: 1 base; J trimming: 8 bases; junction bases outside the gene matches: 6. This CDR3 spans 15 amino acids. Germline V gives CDR1 SGHVS, CDR2 FQNEAQ. In DNA form, the CDR3 reads TGTGCCAGCAGCTTAGAGGGGACAGGGAGCGATGAGCAGTTCTTC. This encodes CASSLEGTGSDEQFF.

This clone showed up just a few times. The chain uses TRBV6-1 and TRBJ2-5; 8 bases line up with TRBD2. The J segment lost 2 bases and the V segment lost 6 bases, leaving 8 bases of the junction unmatched. The CDR3 is made up of 15 amino acids. The V gene's germline CDR1 is MNHNS and CDR2 SASEGT. The CDR3 region is CASSRQAGGQETQYF. The CDR3 DNA follows: TGTGCCAGCAGCCGACAGGCGGGGGGACAAGAGACCCAGTACTTC.

A word on this clone: This CDR3 is also generated by other DNA sequences in the sample. This chain links TRBV9 with TRBJ2-1; D gene unclear. This CDR3 comprises 14 residues. Looked up from germline, CDR1 is SGDLS and CDR2 is YYNGEE. Trimming removed 3 bases from V and 0 bases from J, with 7 bases in between. CDR3: CASSGPSSYNEQFF. CDR3 nucleotide sequence: TGTGCCAGCAGCGGACCTAGCTCCTACAATGAGCAGTTCTTC.

This chain joins TRBV6-1 and TRBJ2-1; D is perhaps TRBD2 (5 bases). Germline CDR1 and CDR2: MNHNS and SASEGT. The CDR3 totals 15 residues. V was clipped by 3 bases and J by 1 base, with 10 bases between them. The CDR3 reads CASSEIRGSYNEQFF. DNA of the CDR3: TGTGCCAGCAGTGAGATCCGGGGTTCCTACAATGAGCAGTTCTTC.

This chain uses TRBV27 with TRBJ2-1; TRBD1 agrees at 7 bases. Germline trimming cut 7 bases from V and 2 bases from J; bases unmatched to any gene: 14. CDR1 and CDR2 from the germline V gene are MNHEY and SMNVEV (reference sequence). This CDR3 is 17 amino acids long. The CDR3 here is CASTNYLPQGAYNEQFF. CDR3 nucleotides: TGTGCCAGCACCAATTATCTTCCCCAGGGGGCCTACAATGAGCAGTTCTTC.

This rearrangement joins TRBV7-2 to TRBJ1-3; 8 bases match TRBD1. Germline CDR1 and CDR2: SGHTA and FQGNSA. Trimming removed 1 base from V and 2 bases from J; junction bases left unmatched: 7. The CDR3 contains 17 residues. DNA of the CDR3: TGTGCCAGCAGCTTAGGGCTGGCAGGGGGCCCTGGAAACACCATATATTTT. It translates to CASSLGLAGGPGNTIYF.

This clone was counted a single time. This sequence joins TRBV13 and TRBJ2-7, with 8 bases lining up with TRBD1. V gave up 2 bases and J gave up 4 bases; unmatched junction bases: 7. This CDR3 has 15 amino acids. Germline V gene sequence: CDR1 PRHDT, CDR2 FYEKMQ (reference sequence). The CDR3 spells CASSLPGQGRYEQYF. DNA for the CDR3: TGTGCCAGCAGCTTACCCGGACAGGGAAGGTACGAGCAGTACTTC.

The chain employs TRBV7-8 and TRBJ2-1, with TRBD1 matching 8 bases. V gave up 3 bases and J gave up 6 bases; unmatched junction bases: 4. The CDR3 is 14 amino acids. The germline CDR1 and CDR2 sequences are SGHVS and FQNEAQ. CDR3 sequence reads: CASSFGTGANEQFF. As DNA, the CDR3 is TGTGCCAGCAGCTTTGGGACAGGTGCCAATGAGCAGTTCTTC.

The chain uses TRBV2 and TRBJ1-5; no reliable D call. The CDR3 consists of 15 residues. From germline, CDR1 is SNHLY and CDR2 FYNNEI. V was pared by 6 bases and J by 0 bases, with 12 bases between. The CDR3 bases are TGTGCCAGCAGAAGGACGGTCGATAGCAATCAGCCCCAGCATTTT. The encoded protein is CASRRTVDSNQPQHF.

The chain uses TRBV11-1 and TRBJ2-5; 15 positions agree with TRBD2. Looked up from germline, CDR1 is SGHAT and CDR2 is FQDESV (reference sequence). The CDR3 is made up of 16 amino acids. Trimming removed 3 bases from V and 3 bases from J; junction bases left unmatched: 2. Here the CDR3 DNA reads TGTGCCAGCAGCTTTGGGACTAGCGGGAGGAAAGAGACCCAGTACTTC. Protein sequence: CASSFGTSGRKETQYF.